This T cell receptor (beta chain) emerged from a study of vaccination and CD4 T cells after COVID-19. Notes on the study in general: The study found that a median about 90% of reactive clones in convalescent patients appeared only post-vaccination.

The Oncomine TCR Beta short-read assay was what sequenced the DNA obtained from cultured CD4+ T cells. TCRdb reprocessed the PCR reads with MiXCR, giving one entry per CDR3 protein. The sample shows under 20,000 distinct CDR3 sequences, 53% of them seen only once. As for this clonotype: The antigen is unknown.

Noted treatment: roughly 10-day PBMC culture with coronavirus spike peptide pools or control peptides (ViraFEST assay). This clonotype was sampled from a human donor who had recovered from COVID-19. The material was CD4+ T cells from blood, cultured in vitro, obtained before SARS-CoV-2 vaccination.

DNA for the CDR3: TGTGCCAGCAGCCGGCAACTAGCGATCGAGCAGTACTTC. Translating it yields CASSRQLAIEQYF. The chain carries TRBV14 and TRBJ2-7, with 7 bases identical to TRBD2. The length of the CDR3 is 13 residues. The V gene end was trimmed by 4 bases and the J gene end by 6 bases; junction bases not matched to a gene: 6. Germline V lookup: CDR1 SGHDN, CDR2 FVKESK.